The T cell receptor (beta chain) described here comes from a study of metastatic and nonmetastatic thyroid tumors (dated by TCRdb to the early 2020s). Study-wide context: Repertoires were compared across peripheral blood and tumor or nodule tissue samples from malignant and benign thyroid patients. General study outcomes and caveats: TCR beta diversity was reported as significantly higher in malignant tumors than in benign nodules, in both blood and tumor samples.

To prepare the library, PCR was applied. Sequencing relied on an Illumina HiSeq 4000. High-throughput sequencing was used to profile the TCR beta-chain CDR3 region of each patient. The original methods were these. The researchers built a classifier to tell apart papillary thyroid cancer patients with distant metastasis, based on CDR3 differences among clinicopathological groups. To measure repertoire diversity the researchers used the Shannon index, while the Morisita-Horn index served to gauge how similar the tumor and blood repertoires were. Using fastp trimming at Q25 and MiXCR clonotype assembly, TCRdb reanalyzed the public sequencing data and kept in-frame beta chains. TCRdb's processing, not the study's, gives the V and J calls here. The sample table contains over 50,000 clones; only one count was recorded for just under 30% of them. Roughly 15% of the sample goes to the ten largest clones.

The CDR3 sequence holds 17 residues, the cysteine and phenylalanine included. Only the CDR3 region is kept as DNA, spanning 51 bases read in frame from base 1. For this chain, trimming is 3 bases at the V end and 10 bases at the J end, and the number of junction bases without a gene match is 14. CDR1 and CDR2 were assigned from the germline V gene as SGHVS and FQNEAQ. Worth noting for this clone: The specificity of this receptor is unknown. There are no base qualities to consult, and no much larger clone falls within one base.

No patient had received any treatment before thyroid surgery. Using T-cell receptor beta sequencing, the researchers looked back retrospectively at clinical samples from patients, gathered between about 2012 and 2019. Rearrangement joined TRBV7-8 to TRBJ2-3; TRBD2 aligns with 12 central bases. The sample comprised blood. The TCR comes from a female donor with papillary thyroid cancer or a benign thyroid nodule (not recorded which). Some clones in this sample may be carry-over from other donors' samples. In nucleotides, the sequence is TGTGCCAGCAGCTTTGGGCTAGCGGGAGGGCTATATCCTTCGCAGTATTTT. Translated, this gives CASSFGLAGGLYPSQYF. With the portions outside the CDR3 filled from the reference TRBV7-8 and TRBJ2-3 genes, the complete variable region becomes GAGVSQSPRYKVAKRGQDVALRCDPISGHVSLFWYQQALGQGPEFLTYFQNEAQLDKSGLPSDRFFAERPEGSVSTLKIQRTQQEDSAVYLCASSFGLAGGLYPSQYFGPGTRLTVL.